Here is one TCR beta chain with its context. Its specificity is not known. The CDR3 runs 13 residues. V lost 5 bases to trimming and J lost 10 bases; unmatched junction nucleotides: 9. TCRdb keeps only in-frame clones here, not all; method: immunoSEQ multiplex PCR. Here the sample spans 90,000 to 120,000 clones, approximately 88% being singletons. These data come from a study of T cell responses to AZD1222 COVID-19 vaccine. Turning to the study itself: Pooled together were second doses at about 4 or about 12 weeks. Broader study findings: There were vaccine-associated CD4 TCRs across spike, dominant at 160-218 and 743-854. Among AZD1222 vaccinees, only five or six were seropositive at baseline.

This material consisted of peripheral blood, taken on day 0 of AZD1222 vaccination. The TCR sequence derives from an adult in good health. The rearrangement links TRBV12-3 or TRBV12-4 to TRBJ1-2; 8 nucleotides line up with TRBD1. The CDR3 nucleotides are TGTGCCAGCAGTACACGACAGGGGCGTGACTACACCTTC. Translation gives CASSTRQGRDYTF.